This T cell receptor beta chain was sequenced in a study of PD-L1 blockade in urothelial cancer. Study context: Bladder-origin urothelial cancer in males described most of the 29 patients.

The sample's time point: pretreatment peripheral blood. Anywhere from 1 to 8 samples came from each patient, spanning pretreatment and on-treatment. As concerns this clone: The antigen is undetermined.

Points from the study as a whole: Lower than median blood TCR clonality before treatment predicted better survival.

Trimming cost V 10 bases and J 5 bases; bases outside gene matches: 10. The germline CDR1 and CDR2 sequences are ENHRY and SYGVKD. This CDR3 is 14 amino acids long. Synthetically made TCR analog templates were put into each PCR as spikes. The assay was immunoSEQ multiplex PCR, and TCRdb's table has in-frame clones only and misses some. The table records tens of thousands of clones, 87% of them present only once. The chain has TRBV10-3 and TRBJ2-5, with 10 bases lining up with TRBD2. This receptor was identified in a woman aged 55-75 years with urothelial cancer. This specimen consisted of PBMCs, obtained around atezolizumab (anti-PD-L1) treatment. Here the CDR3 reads CATLAGAAGETQYF. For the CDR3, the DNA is TGTGCCACCCTAGCGGGGGCGGCGGGGGAGACCCAGTACTTC.